A selection of T cell receptor beta chains follows, all from one sample in a study of ipilimumab plus nivolumab after autologous stem cell transplantation. Profiling relied on immunoSEQ multiplex PCR, and the TCRdb table lists in-frame clones only, not all of them. In the table there are 15,000 or so clones, about 80% of which are singletons. The specimen comprised PBMCs, sampled in a trial of ipilimumab plus nivolumab as post-transplant consolidation. The receptors stem from a male donor with diffuse large B-cell lymphoma. CDR3s include the opening cysteine and the closing phenylalanine or tryptophan. The order of the fields is J gene, V gene, D gene, clone size, CDR3 protein, CDR3 DNA. The D gene is left open where the match is weak. Only some rows state a clone size, as once, few, many or a class for expanded clones.

TRBJ1-1 | TRBV2 | . | . | CASSVAGQNTEAFF | TGTGCCAGCAGTGTTGCCGGGCAGAACACTGAAGCTTTCTTT
TRBJ1-5 | TRBV28 | TRBD1 | once | CASSFFRGLSNQPQHF | TGTGCCAGCAGTTTTTTTAGGGGGCTTAGCAATCAGCCCCAGCATTTT
TRBJ2-7 | TRBV19 | TRBD2 | . | CASSGGGYEQYF | TGTGCCAGTAGTGGCGGGGGCTACGAGCAGTACTTC
TRBJ2-7 | TRBV5-4 | . | few | CASSLDPSYEQYF | TGTGCCAGCAGCTTGGACCCCTCCTACGAGCAGTACTTC
TRBJ2-1 | TRBV2 | . | once | CASSATAYNEQFF | TGTGCCAGCAGCGCAACAGCGTACAATGAGCAGTTCTTC
TRBJ2-5 | TRBV30 | TRBD1 | . | CAWAQGLRETQYF | TGTGCCTGGGCACAGGGGCTTCGGGAGACCCAGTACTTC
TRBJ2-2 | TRBV27 | . | . | CASSLKFGWVGELFF | TGTGCCAGCAGTTTAAAGTTTGGGTGGGTTGGGGAGCTGTTTTTT
TRBJ1-5 | TRBV27 | . | few | CASSPRGGSNQPQHF | TGTGCCAGCAGCCCCCGCGGGGGAAGCAATCAGCCCCAGCATTTT
TRBJ1-1 | TRBV6-6 | . | few | CASKEVAEAFF | TGTGCCAGCAAGGAGGTGGCTGAAGCTTTCTTT
TRBJ1-4 | TRBV2 | . | . | CASSGNRLNEKLFF | TGTGCCAGCAGTGGCAACAGGCTCAATGAAAAACTGTTTTTT
TRBJ2-7 | TRBV6-5 | . | . | CASSYAGQGTYEQYF | TGTGCCAGCAGTTACGCTGGCCAGGGGACCTACGAGCAGTACTTC
TRBJ2-5 | TRBV14 | TRBD2 | . | CASSQTTSGGTQYF | TGTGCCAGCAGCCAAACTACTAGCGGGGGGACCCAGTACTTC
TRBJ1-4 | TRBV7-6 | . | . | CASSLGATNEKLFF | TGTGCCAGCAGCTTGGGCGCAACTAATGAAAAACTGTTTTTT
TRBJ1-2 | TRBV4-3 | . | . | CASAPGGTHYGYTF | TGCGCCAGCGCTCCCGGAGGGACCCACTATGGCTACACCTTC
TRBJ2-7 | TRBV20-1 | . | . | CSASRDLIQYF | TGCAGTGCTTCCCGGGACCTAATACAGTACTTC
TRBJ2-6 | TRBV30 | . | few | CAWTRGGASGANVLTF | TGTGCCTGGACCCGAGGGGGGGCCTCTGGGGCCAACGTCCTGACTTTC